This T cell receptor (beta chain) was identified during a study of T cell repertoires in cytomegalovirus infection. Study-level information: Signatures in public TCR beta sequences pointed to both CMV infection and matching HLA type. Study-wide results and limits: The cumulative frequency of public TCR beta families distinguished individuals who carried CMV together with the relevant HLA. There were HLA-C-restricted CMV-specific TCR beta clonotypes dominating the ex vivo response.

MiXCR, run by TCRdb on the reads, gives a single entry per CDR3 protein. The sample has approximately 500,000 distinct CDR3 sequences; approximately 15% are singletons. Trimming removed 6 bases at V and 0 bases at J, with 5 bases between. The CDR3 is 12 residues long. Germline values: CDR1 SEHNR, CDR2 FQNEAQ (reference sequence). This clonotype was seen ten or more times. The antigen is unknown. The sequence derives from a human donor in good health (CMV status not recorded). Some clones in this sample may be carry-over from other donors' samples. Sequenced material: CD8+ T cells from PBMCs. The genes are TRBV7-9 and TRBJ1-1; D is unclear. This chain's CDR3 is CASRRVNTEAFF. As DNA, the CDR3 is TGTGCCAGCAGAAGGGTGAACACTGAAGCTTTCTTT.